This T cell receptor beta chain is drawn from a study of PD-1 blockade in classical Hodgkin lymphoma. Broader study findings: A significant rise in TCR diversity was seen by C4D1 for CD4+ cells but not for CD8+ cells. The study reported lower baseline TCR diversity in newly diagnosed patients than in healthy donors.

In the case of this clone: Its specificity is not known.

Assay: immunoSEQ multiplex PCR; the TCRdb copy retains only in-frame clones and omits some. Of some 18,000 clones listed, about 88% are singletons. Time point in this sample: cycle 4 day 1 (C4D1), after more than 5 weeks of nivolumab. Each patient relapsed following autologous stem cell transplantation, and prior brentuximab vedotin exposure differed. From thawed PBMCs, CD8+ T cells were isolated by magnetic negative selection. This CDR3 spans 13 amino acids. Trimming removed 9 bases from V and 8 bases from J, with 16 bases in between. The germline V gene encodes CDR1 SNHLY and CDR2 FYNNEI. Sequenced material: CD8+ T cells from blood, taken before the fourth cycle of nivolumab. This TCR was sampled from a human donor with classical Hodgkin lymphoma. The chain has TRBV2 and TRBJ2-2; no clear D gene. CDR3 coding DNA: TGTGCCAGTTCGAAGCTGCAGGCTGGGGAGCTGTTTTTT. Translating it yields CASSKLQAGELFF.